This TCR beta chain was obtained from a study of blood T cell repertoires in COVID-19. Across the study: Collection of acute and convalescent COVID-19 samples took place in the United States, Italy and Spain.

The CDR3 totals 13 residues. Trimming stripped 3 bases from V and 4 bases from J, with 9 bases between. Germline V gene data show CDR1 as ENHRY and CDR2 as SYGVKD. Original analysis: Quantification of nucleated cells was approximated via reference gene primer amplification. Data came from immunoSEQ multiplex PCR; TCRdb stores just in-frame clones and leaves some out. V and J calls plus clone size are reproduced from that table; the DNA served to infer D and trimming. This sample has some 320,000 clones, with roughly 90% found just once. Recovered status in Cohort 3 required two negative PCRs, clearance, or symptom resolution.

The V and J genes are TRBV10-3 and TRBJ1-2, with D unclear. What was sequenced was PBMCs or T cells enriched from blood (not recorded which). The TCR was taken from a man between 60 and 75 years old who had recovered from COVID-19. CDR3 loop: CAISDWAGYGYTF. The DNA for the CDR3 is TGTGCCATCAGTGATTGGGCTGGCTATGGCTACACCTTC.